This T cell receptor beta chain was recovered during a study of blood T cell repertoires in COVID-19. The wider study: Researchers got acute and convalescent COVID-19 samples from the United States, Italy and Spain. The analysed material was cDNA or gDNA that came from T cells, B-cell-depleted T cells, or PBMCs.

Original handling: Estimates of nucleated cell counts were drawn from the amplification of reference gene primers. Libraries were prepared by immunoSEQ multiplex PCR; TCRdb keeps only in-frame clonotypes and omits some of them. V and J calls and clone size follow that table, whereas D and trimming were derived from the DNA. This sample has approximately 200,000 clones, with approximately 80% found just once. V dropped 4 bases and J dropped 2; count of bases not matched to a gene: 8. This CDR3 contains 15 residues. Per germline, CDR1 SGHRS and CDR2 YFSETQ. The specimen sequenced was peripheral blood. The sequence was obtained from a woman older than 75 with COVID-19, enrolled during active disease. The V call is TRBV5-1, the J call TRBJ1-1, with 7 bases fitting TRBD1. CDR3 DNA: TGCGCCAGCAGCCCAGTTACAGGGGTTAACACTGAAGCTTTCTTT. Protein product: CASSPVTGVNTEAFF.